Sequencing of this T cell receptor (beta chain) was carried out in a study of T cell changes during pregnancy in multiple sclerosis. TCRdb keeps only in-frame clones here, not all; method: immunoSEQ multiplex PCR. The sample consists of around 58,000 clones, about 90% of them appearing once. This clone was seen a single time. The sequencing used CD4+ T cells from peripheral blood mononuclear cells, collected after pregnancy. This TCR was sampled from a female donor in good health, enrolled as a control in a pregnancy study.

CDR3 sequence (DNA): TGTGCCAGTAGTTCACAGACCTACGAGCAGTACTTC. The encoded protein is CASSSQTYEQYF. The chain carries TRBV19 and TRBJ2-7; D gene unclear. This CDR3 has 12 amino acids. Germline V lookup: CDR1 LNHDA, CDR2 SQIVND (reference sequence). Trimming pared 5 bases from V and 2 bases from J, leaving 7 bases between.